This entry lists 24 T cell receptor beta chains sequenced from one sample in a study of response to subunit inactivated influenza vaccine. In TCRdb, the RT-PCR reads were re-called with MiXCR into one record per CDR3 protein. Of 600,000 to 700,000 distinct CDR3 sequences listed, around 15% are singletons. The sequences come from PBMCs from blood, collected 14 days before vaccination. These receptor sequences come from a man aged 50 to 59 who received an inactivated influenza vaccine.

The chain is built from TRBV20-1 and TRBJ2-3, with D unresolved. The CDR3 has 12 amino acids. V was clipped by 5 bases and J by 4 bases, with 10 bases between them. CDR1 is DFQATT, CDR2 SNEGSKA, per germline (reference sequence). CDR3 sequence reads: CSAHTPPDTQYF. CDR3 nucleotide sequence: TGCAGTGCTCATACCCCCCCAGATACGCAGTATTTT.

This clonotype was detected a few times. V and J are TRBV4-3 and TRBJ2-1; no clear D gene. The CDR3 length is 15 residues. CDR1 is LGHNA, CDR2 YSLEER, per germline. The ends were cut back, 2 bases at V and 8 bases at J, with 16 bases in the middle. CDR3 sequence reads: CASSQSSTRRDEQFF. The CDR3 nucleotides read TGCGCCAGCAGCCAATCGAGTACCCGCCGGGATGAGCAGTTCTTC.

In DNA, the CDR3 is TGTGCCAGCAGTTACAGCCAAGAGACCCAGTACTTC. Protein: CASSYSQETQYF. The V and J genes are TRBV28 and TRBJ2-5; no firm D call. This CDR3 region has 12 residues. The germline CDR1 and CDR2 sequences are MDHEN and SYDVKM. V was clipped by 4 bases and J by 1 base, with 4 bases between them.

The chain combines TRBV7-2 with TRBJ2-7; 8 positions match TRBD2. The CDR3 spans 15 residues. The V segment lost 3 bases and the J segment 5 bases; nucleotides outside the gene matches: 9. Germline V gene lookup returns CDR1 SGHTA and CDR2 FQGNSA. The CDR3 region is CASSFQAGVRNEQYF. In nucleotides, the CDR3 is TGTGCCAGCAGCTTTCAAGCGGGAGTCAGGAACGAGCAGTACTTC.

V usage is TRBV9 and J usage is TRBJ2-7; 7 positions agree with TRBD2. Per the germline V gene, CDR1 is SGDLS and CDR2 is YYNGEE. This CDR3 is 14 amino acids long. V was pared by 3 bases and J by 3 bases, with 6 bases of the junction left unmatched. The CDR3 sequence is CASSAGLVNYEQYF. The CDR3 DNA sequence: TGTGCCAGCAGCGCCGGACTAGTCAACTACGAGCAGTACTTC.

The chain employs TRBV6-1 and TRBJ1-5; TRBD1 agrees at 9 bases. The germline gives CDR1 MNHNS, CDR2 SASEGT. The CDR3 is made up of 19 amino acids. V lost 4 bases and J lost 1; bases outside the gene matches: 14. CDR3 coding DNA: TGTGCCAGCAGTGCTGTCGGGACAGGGACCCTCGGGAGCAATCAGCCCCAGCATTTT. It yields the protein CASSAVGTGTLGSNQPQHF.

V and J are TRBV20-1 and TRBJ2-2; the match to TRBD2 covers 8 bases. This CDR3 region has 15 residues. CDR1 is DFQATT and CDR2 is SNEGSKA in the germline V gene (reference sequence). V dropped 5 bases and J dropped 0; count of bases not matched to a gene: 5. This chain's CDR3 is CSALAGGSNTGELFF. The DNA for the CDR3 is TGCAGTGCTCTGGCGGGAGGTTCGAACACCGGGGAGCTGTTTTTT.

This chain links TRBV6-5 with TRBJ2-7; 10 nucleotides agree with TRBD2. The V gene's germline CDR1 is MNHEY and CDR2 SVGAGI. The CDR3 is 17 residues long. V trimming: 0 bases; J trimming: 5 bases; junction bases outside the gene matches: 10. The CDR3 loop reads CASSYSFTSGNQDEQYF. The DNA for the CDR3 is TGTGCCAGCAGTTACTCGTTCACTAGCGGGAATCAGGACGAGCAGTACTTC.

This clonotype was detected a few times. This chain connects TRBV2 to TRBJ2-2; possibly TRBD2 for D (5 bases). The CDR3 extends over 15 amino acids. The ends were cut back, 8 bases at V and 4 bases at J, with 17 bases in the middle. In germline, CDR1 is SNHLY, CDR2 FYNNEI. CDR3 amino acids: CASWSGLAVTGELFF. CDR3 sequence (DNA): TGTGCCAGCTGGAGCGGACTGGCGGTCACCGGGGAGCTGTTTTTT.

The chain combines TRBV20-1 with TRBJ2-3; 14 bases align to TRBD2. This CDR3 has 13 amino acids. In germline, CDR1 is DFQATT, CDR2 SNEGSKA (reference sequence). CDR3 in amino acids: CRAGTSGSDTQYF. CDR3 bases: TGCAGGGCCGGGACTAGCGGGAGCGATACGCAGTATTTT.

The CDR3 is CASSSTPIAQYF. The CDR3 bases are TGTGCCAGCAGCTCTACCCCAATCGCGCAGTATTTT. The chain uses TRBV7-8 and TRBJ2-3, with D unresolved. Trimming removed 4 bases from V and 10 bases from J, with 12 bases in between. The CDR3 consists of 12 residues. Germline lookup yields CDR1 SGHVS and CDR2 FQNEAQ.

This chain joins TRBV15 and TRBJ1-1; D may be TRBD1 (5 bases). There are 14 residues in the CDR3. Germline V gene lookup returns CDR1 LNHNV and CDR2 YYDKDF (reference sequence). Trimming shortened V by 2 bases and J by 4 bases, and 11 bases separated the two germline ends. The CDR3 nucleotides are TGTGCCACCAGCAGAACCCCGGGGGTCACTGAAGCTTTCTTT. This sequence encodes CATSRTPGVTEAFF.

This clonotype has more than one count but fewer than ten. The rearrangement uses TRBV10-2 and TRBJ1-1; a possible D gene is TRBD1 (5 bases). V lost 0 bases to trimming and J lost 1 base, with 9 bases between them. The CDR3 sequence is 15 residues long. Germline loops: CDR1 WSHSY, CDR2 SAAADI. CDR3 in amino acids: CASSESWGGNTEAFF. The CDR3 nucleotides read TGCGCCAGCAGTGAGTCATGGGGCGGGAACACTGAAGCTTTCTTT.

The chain is built from TRBV20-1 and TRBJ2-1; perhaps TRBD2 as D (6 bases). This CDR3 is built from 18 residues. The V gene's germline CDR1 is DFQATT and CDR2 SNEGSKA (reference sequence). V lost 6 bases and J 0 bases, leaving 24 bases between the germline ends. The CDR3 reads CSATPALGTASSYNEQFF. The CDR3 bases are TGCAGTGCCACACCAGCTCTAGGGACTGCCAGCTCCTACAATGAGCAGTTCTTC.

There are a few counts of this clonotype. This chain links TRBV19 with TRBJ2-1; the match to TRBD1 covers 7 bases. CDR3 length: 15 amino acids. With V trimmed by 5 bases and J by 7 bases, 11 bases remained unmatched. CDR1 is LNHDA and CDR2 is SQIVND in the germline V gene (reference sequence). The CDR3 DNA follows: TGTGCCAGTAGTTCGGTAGGGGGCGCGTGGAATGAGCAGTTCTTC. Its translation: CASSSVGGAWNEQFF.

This clonotype was picked up a small number of times. The chain is built from TRBV20-1 and TRBJ1-5; D is unclear. This CDR3 is built from 12 residues. CDR1 and CDR2 (germline): DFQATT, SNEGSKA (reference sequence). Deletions cut 4 bases from V and 0 bases from J, with 4 bases between. The CDR3: CSAKYSNQPQHF. CDR3 bases: TGCAGTGCTAAATATAGCAATCAGCCCCAGCATTTT.

The chain has TRBV5-5 and TRBJ2-5; D may match TRBD1 or TRBD2 (5 bases each). The CDR3 has 15 residues. Trimming left V 1 base short and J 1 base short, with 11 bases between. Germline V gives CDR1 SGHKS, CDR2 YYEKEE (reference sequence). The DNA for the CDR3 is TGTGCCAGCAGCTTGCGCCCGGGGCCCCAAGAGACCCAGTACTTC. Its protein product is CASSLRPGPQETQYF.

The chain has TRBV5-1 and TRBJ2-3; 9 bases fit TRBD2. The CDR3 is made up of 16 amino acids. The germline V gene encodes CDR1 SGHRS and CDR2 YFSETQ. V trimming: 3 bases; J trimming: 1 base; junction bases outside the gene matches: 6. DNA of the CDR3: TGCGCCAGCAGCTGGGGGACTAGCTTACGCACAGATACGCAGTATTTT. Translating it yields CASSWGTSLRTDTQYF. Based on the CDR3 plus reference TRBV5-1 and TRBJ2-3, the full variable domain is KAGVTQTPRYLIKTRGQQVTLSCSPISGHRSVSWYQQTPGQGLQFLFEYFSETQRNKGNFPGRFSGRQFSNSRSEMNVSTLELGDSALYLCASSWGTSLRTDTQYFGPGTRLTVL.

This clonotype was seen a handful of times. The chain combines TRBV7-8 with TRBJ2-2; D gene ambiguous. V lost 0 bases and J lost 3, with 5 bases in between. CDR1 SGHVS and CDR2 FQNEAQ come from the germline V gene. This CDR3 is built from 14 residues. The CDR3 DNA sequence: TGTGCCAGCAGCTTAGCGCGGCACACCGGGGAGCTGTTTTTT. The encoded protein is CASSLARHTGELFF.

This clonotype was picked up many times. The chain carries TRBV7-2 and TRBJ1-2; TRBD1 is a possible D gene (6 bases). CDR1 is SGHTA and CDR2 is FQGNSA in the germline V gene. The CDR3 consists of 12 residues. V lost 5 bases and J 4 bases, leaving 8 bases between the germline ends. CDR3 sequence: CASSRDIYGYTF. In DNA, the CDR3 is TGTGCCAGCAGCCGGGACATCTATGGCTACACCTTC. The complete variable domain, with remaining parts taken from reference TRBV7-2 and TRBJ1-2, reads GAGVSQSPSNKVTEKGKDVELRCDPISGHTALYWYRQSLGQGLEFLIYFQGNSAPDKSGLPSDRFSAERTGGSVSTLTIQRTQQEDSAVYLCASSRDIYGYTFGSGTRLTVV.

The gene calls are TRBV24-1 and TRBJ1-4; D is unclear. The CDR3 is made up of 18 amino acids. Germline-derived CDR1 and CDR2 are KGHDR and SFDVKD. V lost 1 base and J 3 bases, leaving 17 bases between the germline ends. CDR3 DNA sequence: TGTGCCACCAGTGATTTCCCTGCTCGCCCTGGGGCTAATGAAAAACTGTTTTTT. This gives the protein CATSDFPARPGANEKLFF.

This chain joins TRBV20-1 and TRBJ2-7, with 7 bases fitting TRBD1. CDR3 length equals 14 residues. The germline V gene encodes CDR1 DFQATT and CDR2 SNEGSKA (reference sequence). Unmatched junction bases numbered 7, after V lost 3 bases and J lost 2 bases. CDR3 sequence (DNA): TGCAGTGCTAGTAAGTCCGGGACAGCCTACGAGCAGTACTTC. Translating it yields CSASKSGTAYEQYF.

This clonotype was detected only a few times. This chain uses TRBV7-2 with TRBJ2-2; TRBD2 matches 10 bases. The CDR3 runs 17 residues. V lost 5 bases, J lost 0 bases, and 6 bases stayed unmatched. CDR1 is SGHTA and CDR2 is FQGNSA in the germline V gene. This CDR3 is CASSVTSGVSNTGELFF. Here the CDR3 DNA reads TGTGCCAGCAGCGTAACTAGCGGGGTATCGAACACCGGGGAGCTGTTTTTT.

The chain couples TRBV18 to TRBJ2-1, with unresolved D. The germline V gene encodes CDR1 KGHSH and CDR2 LQKENI. The CDR3 runs to 13 residues. The V gene lost 2 bases and the J gene lost 7 bases, with 9 bases spanning the gap. The CDR3 region is CASSPNAFNEQFF. CDR3 nucleotides: TGTGCCAGCTCACCAAATGCTTTTAATGAGCAGTTCTTC.